Following are 22 T cell receptor beta chains from one sample sequenced in a study of shared clonotypes between healthy human individuals. The protocol was immunoSEQ multiplex PCR, while the TCRdb copy is restricted to in-frame clones and leaves out a portion. Of over a million clones in the sample, approximately 97% were seen once. Sequenced material: naive CD4+ T cells sorted from blood. Noted subset: CD45RA+ positively selected. These TCRs come from a man under 40 in good health.

A word on this clone: The same CDR3 is also encoded by other DNA sequences in this sample. This chain uses TRBV5-4 with TRBJ2-7; TRBD2 agrees at 9 bases. The germline gives CDR1 SGHNT, CDR2 YYREEE (reference sequence). The CDR3 has 15 amino acids. The junction had 1 base not matched to a gene; V was cut back by 0 bases and J by 0 bases. In DNA, the CDR3 is TGTGCCAGCAGCTTGGGCGGGAGGGGCTCCTACGAGCAGTACTTC. Protein: CASSLGGRGSYEQYF. The complete variable domain, with remaining parts taken from reference TRBV5-4 and TRBJ2-7, reads ETGVTQSPTHLIKTRGQQVTLRCSSQSGHNTVSWYQQALGQGPQFIFQYYREEENGRGNFPPRFSGLQFPNYSSELNVNALELDDSALYLCASSLGGRGSYEQYFGPGTRLTVT.

The J gene is TRBJ2-2, the V gene TRBV7-2; D is unresolved. Germline V CDR1 and CDR2: SGHTA, FQGNSA. Trimming removed 4 bases at V and 5 bases at J, with 11 bases between. This CDR3 has 14 amino acids. The CDR3 nucleotides read TGTGCCAGCAGCTCATTACAGAGAACCGGGGAGCTGTTTTTT. Protein: CASSSLQRTGELFF.

This clone has only one observation. V gene TRBV4-1 combines with J gene TRBJ2-7; no definite D call. V was pared by 3 bases and J by 3 bases, with 15 bases between. Germline V CDR1 and CDR2: MGHRA, YSYEKL. This CDR3 contains 15 residues. Written as DNA, the CDR3 is TGCGCCAGCAGCCACCCCGGACGTTTCGACTACGAGCAGTACTTC. It is translated as CASSHPGRFDYEQYF.

The chain links TRBV11-2 to TRBJ2-3; D gene uncertain. This CDR3 has 15 amino acids. Trimming stripped 3 bases from V and 2 bases from J, with 12 bases between. Germline V gene lookup returns CDR1 SGHAT and CDR2 FQNNGV. CDR3 residues: CASSFLVLPTDTQYF. CDR3 in DNA: TGTGCCAGCAGCTTTCTCGTCTTACCCACAGATACGCAGTATTTT. Filled out from reference TRBV11-2 and TRBJ2-3, the complete variable domain reads EAGVAQSPRYKIIEKRQSVAFWCNPISGHATLYWYQQILGQGPKLLIQFQNNGVVDDSQLPKDRFSAERLKGVDSTLKIQPAKLEDSAVYLCASSFLVLPTDTQYFGPGTRLTVL.

The J gene is TRBJ2-5, the V gene TRBV6-5; D gene unclear. The CDR3 contains 14 residues. V was clipped by 0 bases and J by 1 base, with 6 bases between them. CDR1 MNHEY and CDR2 SVGAGI come from the germline V gene. The CDR3 nucleotides read TGTGCCAGCAGTTACTCGTCCGTCCAAGAGACCCAGTACTTC. It is translated as CASSYSSVQETQYF.

The J gene is TRBJ2-5, the V gene TRBV27, with 11 bases that match TRBD2. Trimming removed 5 bases from V and 2 bases from J; junction bases left unmatched: 7. The CDR3 is 16 amino acids. The germline gives CDR1 MNHEY, CDR2 SMNVEV (reference sequence). The CDR3 protein is CASSPPGLAVQETQYF. The CDR3, as DNA: TGTGCCAGCAGTCCACCGGGACTAGCGGTTCAAGAGACCCAGTACTTC.

The V gene is TRBV2, the J gene TRBJ2-3; 7 nucleotides agree with TRBD1. Germline V lookup: CDR1 SNHLY, CDR2 FYNNEI. This CDR3 has 14 amino acids. V shed 11 bases, J shed 2 bases, and the junction held 10 bases outside the gene matches. CDR3 in DNA: TGTGCCGCAGCCTTGGGACAGCCCACAGATACGCAGTATTTT. Its protein product is CAAALGQPTDTQYF.

The chain couples TRBV7-6 to TRBJ2-3, with TRBD2 as a possible D gene (5 bases). In germline, CDR1 is SGHVS, CDR2 FNYEAQ. V lost 3 bases and J 1 base, leaving 11 bases between the germline ends. The CDR3 spans 15 residues. CDR3 protein: CASSLRETGTDTQYF. The CDR3 region has the DNA TGTGCCAGCAGCTTGAGGGAGACCGGCACAGATACGCAGTATTTT. Based on the CDR3 plus reference TRBV7-6 and TRBJ2-3, the full variable domain is GAGVSQSPRYKVTKRGQDVALRCDPISGHVSLYWYRQALGQGPEFLTYFNYEAQQDKSGLPNDRFSAERPEGSISTLTIQRTEQRDSAMYRCASSLRETGTDTQYFGPGTRLTVL.

The chain carries TRBV28 and TRBJ1-3; D gene unclear. CDR3 length equals 12 residues. Trimming removed 8 bases at V and 5 bases at J, with 10 bases between. Germline loops: CDR1 MDHEN, CDR2 SYDVKM. CDR3 DNA sequence: TGTGCCAGCTCTAAAAGGAGAAACACCATATATTTT. Translation: CASSKRRNTIYF.

This CDR3 is CASSVLQGLNYTF. The CDR3, as DNA: TGTGCCAGCAGTGTCTTACAGGGCCTAAATTACACCTTC. The chain links TRBV27 to TRBJ1-2; TRBD1 might be the D (6 bases). V gave up 5 bases and J gave up 11 bases, with 18 bases separating them. CDR1 MNHEY and CDR2 SMNVEV come from the germline V gene (reference sequence). The CDR3 is 13 amino acids.

V usage is TRBV28 and J usage is TRBJ1-1; 8 nucleotides match TRBD1. Germline CDR1 is MDHEN and CDR2 is SYDVKM. Trimming at V came to 5 bases and at J to 5 bases, leaving 4 bases not matched to a gene. The CDR3 contains 13 residues. Written as DNA, the CDR3 is TGTGCCAGCAGTCCCGGGACAGGAACTGAAGCTTTCTTT. Protein sequence: CASSPGTGTEAFF. Complete variable domain (other parts from reference TRBV28 and TRBJ1-1): DVKVTQSSRYLVKRTGEKVFLECVQDMDHENMFWYRQDPGLGLRLIYFSYDVKMKEKGDIPEGYSVSREKKERFSLILESASTNQTSMYLCASSPGTGTEAFFGQGTRLTVV.

CDR3 protein: CASTRPGQYEQYF. In nucleotides, the CDR3 is TGTGCCAGCACCCGCCCGGGACAATACGAGCAGTACTTC. The gene calls are TRBV28 and TRBJ2-7; possibly TRBD1 for D (6 bases). The CDR3 sequence is 13 residues long. Trimming pared 7 bases from V and 4 bases from J, leaving 14 bases between. Germline loops: CDR1 MDHEN, CDR2 SYDVKM.

This sequence joins TRBV10-3 and TRBJ2-7; 9 bases map to TRBD2. The V segment lost 3 bases and the J segment 6 bases; nucleotides outside the gene matches: 9. Germline CDR1 ENHRY, CDR2 SYGVKD. CDR3 length: 15 residues. The DNA of the CDR3 is TGTGCCATCAGTGAAAGGGGCGGGAGGGCTAGCGAGCAGTACTTC. Its translation: CAISERGGRASEQYF.

This chain uses TRBV4-3 with TRBJ2-3, with D unresolved. The CDR3 extends over 14 amino acids. The germline V gene encodes CDR1 LGHNA and CDR2 YSLEER. The germline V and J ends were trimmed by 3 bases and 4 bases, with 11 bases remaining between them. The CDR3 reads CASSQTDGADTQYF. CDR3 sequence (DNA): TGCGCCAGCAGCCAGACGGACGGTGCAGATACGCAGTATTTT.

The rearrangement joins TRBV7-2 to TRBJ2-7, with TRBD2 as a possible D gene (6 bases). Germline CDR1 is SGHTA and CDR2 is FQGNSA. The V end was cut by 4 bases, the J end by 6 bases, with 16 bases between. CDR3 length: 14 amino acids. The CDR3 DNA is TGTGCCAGCAGCTCTAGGGACTTTCCTTCCGAGCAGTACTTC. Protein: CASSSRDFPSEQYF.

This rearrangement joins TRBV5-4 to TRBJ2-3; no firm D call. The CDR3 extends over 16 amino acids. Germline assignment: CDR1 SGHNT and CDR2 YYREEE (reference sequence). With 0 bases removed from V and 6 bases from J, the gap between germline ends came to 17 bases. CDR3 coding DNA: TGTGCCAGCAGCTTGGTGGGTGGCGGACCGGTGGATACGCAGTATTTT. Translation: CASSLVGGGPVDTQYF.

The CDR3: CASSFYRGSNEQFF. The DNA of the CDR3 is TGCGCCAGCAGCTTTTACCGAGGATCTAATGAGCAGTTCTTC. The rearrangement links TRBV5-1 to TRBJ2-1; no reliable D call. The CDR3 extends over 14 amino acids. The germline V gene encodes CDR1 SGHRS and CDR2 YFSETQ. V shed 2 bases and J shed 7 bases, with 13 bases lying between them.

The chain links TRBV7-6 to TRBJ2-1; 12 nucleotides align to TRBD2. Germline values: CDR1 SGHVS, CDR2 FNYEAQ. The CDR3 length is 17 residues. Trimming cost V 2 bases and J 7 bases; bases outside gene matches: 9. The CDR3 DNA reads TGTGCCAGCAGCTTAATTCCGAGGACTAGCGGGAATAATGAGCAGTTCTTC. Protein product: CASSLIPRTSGNNEQFF. The full variable domain, with the rest looked up from reference TRBV7-6 and TRBJ2-1, is GAGVSQSPRYKVTKRGQDVALRCDPISGHVSLYWYRQALGQGPEFLTYFNYEAQQDKSGLPNDRFSAERPEGSISTLTIQRTEQRDSAMYRCASSLIPRTSGNNEQFFGPGTRLTVL.

This clone was counted a single time. V and J are TRBV4-1 and TRBJ1-5, with TRBD1 matching over 8 bases. With 2 bases clipped from V and 4 bases from J, the junction kept 7 bases outside the gene matches. Germline CDR1 MGHRA, CDR2 YSYEKL. There are 16 residues in the CDR3. In nucleotides, the CDR3 is TGCGCCAGCAGCCAAAGCCAGGGGGCGTCTAATCAGCCCCAGCATTTT. Protein product: CASSQSQGASNQPQHF.

V and J are TRBV18 and TRBJ2-5; D might be TRBD2 (6 bases). CDR3 length equals 15 residues. V gave up 2 bases and J gave up 0 bases, with 10 bases separating them. Germline V gene sequence: CDR1 KGHSH, CDR2 LQKENI. CDR3 amino acids: CASSPGTGYQETQYF. For the CDR3, the DNA is TGTGCCAGCTCACCAGGGACTGGGTACCAAGAGACCCAGTACTTC.

This clone showed up just once. The rearrangement uses TRBV28 and TRBJ2-1; the match to TRBD2 covers 12 bases. Germline assignment: CDR1 MDHEN and CDR2 SYDVKM. With 0 bases clipped from V and 5 bases from J, the junction kept 5 bases outside the gene matches. This CDR3 spans 17 amino acids. CDR3 nucleotides: TGTGCCAGCAGTTTATGGACGGGACTAGCGGGCCACAATGAGCAGTTCTTC. Amino acids: CASSLWTGLAGHNEQFF.

This chain links TRBV10-3 with TRBJ2-1; 9 positions match TRBD2. Trimming cost V 5 bases and J 5 bases; bases outside gene matches: 7. The length of the CDR3 is 15 residues. Germline CDR1 is ENHRY and CDR2 is SYGVKD. Here the CDR3 reads CAISTPLAGNNEQFF. The CDR3 DNA is TGTGCCATCAGTACTCCCCTAGCGGGAAACAATGAGCAGTTCTTC.